The rows below give T cell receptor beta chains drawn from one sample of a study of blood T cell repertoires in COVID-19. Using immunoSEQ multiplex PCR, the repertoire was profiled, and TCRdb retains in-frame clones only, with some absent. The table has approximately 280,000 clones, 75% to 90% seen once; the top ten hold approximately 4.6%. Sequencing was done on a sample of peripheral blood. The receptor set was obtained from a middle-aged man with acute or convalescent COVID-19. The CDR3 runs from the conserved cysteine through the conserved F or W. Each record gives: V gene, clone size, D gene, J gene, CDR3 protein, CDR3 DNA. A D gene is named only where the DNA matches it firmly. Rows may omit the clone size; those that give it use once, few, many or a size class.

v_call: TRBV30; clone_size: -; d_call: TRBD1; j_call: TRBJ1-6; cdr3_aa: CAWTGTGGSSYNSPLHF; cdr3_nt: TGTGCCTGGACGGGGACAGGGGGCAGCTCCTATAATTCACCCCTCCACTTT
v_call: TRBV7-2; clone_size: -; d_call: TRBD2; j_call: TRBJ2-2; cdr3_aa: CASSVAGGRTGELFF; cdr3_nt: TGTGCCAGCAGCGTAGCGGGGGGTCGAACCGGGGAGCTGTTTTTT
v_call: TRBV18; clone_size: -; d_call: TRBD1; j_call: TRBJ2-7; cdr3_aa: CASSPPGTGEVQYF; cdr3_nt: TGTGCCAGCTCACCCCCCGGGACAGGGGAAGTGCAGTACTTC
v_call: TRBV9; clone_size: -; d_call: -; j_call: TRBJ1-2; cdr3_aa: CASTTSGQNYGYTF; cdr3_nt: TGTGCCAGCACCACCTCCGGACAGAACTATGGCTACACCTTC
v_call: TRBV30; clone_size: -; d_call: -; j_call: TRBJ1-1; cdr3_aa: CAWGPGTEAFF; cdr3_nt: TGTGCCTGGGGGCCGGGGACTGAAGCTTTCTTT
v_call: TRBV2; clone_size: once; d_call: -; j_call: TRBJ1-1; cdr3_aa: CASSGVAWNTEAFF; cdr3_nt: TGTGCCAGCAGTGGTGTGGCTTGGAACACTGAAGCTTTCTTT
v_call: TRBV15; clone_size: -; d_call: TRBD1; j_call: TRBJ2-1; cdr3_aa: CATSGNRGPYNEQFF; cdr3_nt: TGTGCCACCAGCGGTAACAGGGGGCCCTACAATGAGCAGTTCTTC
v_call: TRBV9; clone_size: -; d_call: -; j_call: TRBJ2-5; cdr3_aa: CASSVAAASLETQYF; cdr3_nt: TGTGCCAGCAGCGTAGCTGCGGCTTCCCTTGAGACCCAGTACTTC
v_call: TRBV10-3; clone_size: -; d_call: -; j_call: TRBJ2-6; cdr3_aa: CAIRNSGSSGANVLTF; cdr3_nt: TGTGCCATCAGGAACTCAGGGTCTAGTGGGGCCAACGTCCTGACTTTC
v_call: TRBV5-1; clone_size: -; d_call: TRBD2; j_call: TRBJ2-1; cdr3_aa: CASSFGTSGANEQFF; cdr3_nt: TGCGCCAGCAGCTTCGGGACTAGCGGGGCCAATGAGCAGTTCTTC
v_call: TRBV6-4; clone_size: -; d_call: TRBD2; j_call: TRBJ2-4; cdr3_aa: CASRLSPLAGVIKNIQYF; cdr3_nt: TGTGCCAGCCGGTTATCCCCCTTAGCGGGGGTGATCAAAAACATTCAGTACTTC
v_call: TRBV3-1/TRBV3-2; clone_size: -; d_call: -; j_call: TRBJ2-7; cdr3_aa: CASSQGHEQYF; cdr3_nt: TGTGCCAGCAGCCAAGGGCACGAGCAGTACTTC
v_call: TRBV5-1; clone_size: -; d_call: -; j_call: TRBJ2-3; cdr3_aa: CASSFEGSGWDTQYF; cdr3_nt: TGCGCCAGCAGCTTCGAGGGATCGGGGTGGGATACGCAGTATTTT
v_call: TRBV4-1; clone_size: -; d_call: -; j_call: TRBJ2-3; cdr3_aa: CASSQQIGVFTDTQYF; cdr3_nt: TGCGCCAGCAGCCAACAAATCGGAGTCTTCACAGATACGCAGTATTTT
v_call: TRBV7-8; clone_size: -; d_call: TRBD1; j_call: TRBJ2-7; cdr3_aa: CASSSRGTYEQYF; cdr3_nt: TGTGCCAGCAGTTCCAGGGGGACCTACGAGCAGTACTTC
v_call: TRBV5-4; clone_size: -; d_call: -; j_call: TRBJ1-1; cdr3_aa: CASRAPMNTEAFF; cdr3_nt: TGTGCCAGCAGAGCCCCCATGAACACTGAAGCTTTCTTT
v_call: TRBV7-2; clone_size: -; d_call: -; j_call: TRBJ1-6; cdr3_aa: CASTPEPYNSPLHF; cdr3_nt: TGTGCCAGCACCCCGGAGCCCTATAATTCACCCCTCCACTTT
v_call: TRBV30; clone_size: -; d_call: -; j_call: TRBJ2-1; cdr3_aa: CAWSVNTYNEQFF; cdr3_nt: TGTGCCTGGAGTGTTAACACCTACAATGAGCAGTTCTTC
v_call: TRBV15; clone_size: -; d_call: TRBD1; j_call: TRBJ1-4; cdr3_aa: CATSKDRGGMRKLFF; cdr3_nt: TGTGCCACCAGTAAAGACAGGGGGGGGATGCGAAAACTGTTTTTT
v_call: TRBV2; clone_size: once; d_call: TRBD1; j_call: TRBJ1-3; cdr3_aa: CASSTGSGNTIYF; cdr3_nt: TGTGCCAGCTCGACAGGGTCTGGAAACACCATATATTTT
v_call: TRBV10-1; clone_size: -; d_call: -; j_call: TRBJ1-5; cdr3_aa: CASSTGQNQPQHF; cdr3_nt: TGCGCCAGCAGTACCGGACAGAATCAGCCCCAGCATTTT
v_call: TRBV20-1; clone_size: -; d_call: -; j_call: TRBJ2-1; cdr3_aa: CSASPTSPGAEQFF; cdr3_nt: TGCAGTGCTAGTCCCACTAGCCCGGGTGCTGAGCAGTTCTTC
v_call: TRBV5-5; clone_size: -; d_call: -; j_call: TRBJ1-5; cdr3_aa: CASSLGAEQPQHF; cdr3_nt: TGTGCCAGCAGCTTGGGGGCAGAACAGCCCCAGCATTTT
v_call: TRBV9; clone_size: -; d_call: TRBD2; j_call: TRBJ2-3; cdr3_aa: CASSATPGGGATDTQYF; cdr3_nt: TGTGCCAGCAGCGCCACTCCTGGCGGGGGGGCGACAGATACGCAGTATTTT
v_call: TRBV7-9; clone_size: -; d_call: -; j_call: TRBJ2-2; cdr3_aa: CASSSTGNTGELFF; cdr3_nt: TGTGCCAGCAGCTCCACGGGGAACACCGGGGAGCTGTTTTTT
v_call: TRBV5-5; clone_size: -; d_call: TRBD2; j_call: TRBJ2-3; cdr3_aa: CASSPWLAGGTDTQYF; cdr3_nt: TGTGCCAGCAGCCCTTGGCTAGCGGGGGGAACAGATACGCAGTATTTT
v_call: TRBV18; clone_size: -; d_call: -; j_call: TRBJ1-2; cdr3_aa: CASSTLQGLDGYTF; cdr3_nt: TGTGCCAGCTCAACATTACAGGGCCTCGATGGCTACACCTTC
v_call: TRBV30; clone_size: -; d_call: -; j_call: TRBJ1-1; cdr3_aa: CAWRRDTEAFF; cdr3_nt: TGTGCCTGGAGGAGGGACACTGAAGCTTTCTTT
v_call: TRBV2; clone_size: -; d_call: -; j_call: TRBJ1-5; cdr3_aa: CASSADRFDQPQHF; cdr3_nt: TGTGCCAGCAGCGCCGACAGGTTCGATCAGCCCCAGCATTTT
v_call: TRBV18; clone_size: -; d_call: TRBD1; j_call: TRBJ1-2; cdr3_aa: CASSPDRDYGYTF; cdr3_nt: TGTGCCAGCTCCCCCGACAGGGACTATGGCTACACCTTC
v_call: TRBV27; clone_size: -; d_call: TRBD1; j_call: TRBJ1-2; cdr3_aa: CASSRLWDRGRSSYGYTF; cdr3_nt: TGTGCCAGCAGCCGATTGTGGGACAGGGGCCGCTCGAGCTATGGCTACACCTTC
v_call: TRBV12-5; clone_size: -; d_call: -; j_call: TRBJ2-1; cdr3_aa: CASGTGTLYNEQFF; cdr3_nt: TGTGCTAGTGGTACCGGGACATTGTACAATGAGCAGTTCTTC
v_call: TRBV5-1; clone_size: -; d_call: -; j_call: TRBJ1-1; cdr3_aa: CASSQGNTEAFF; cdr3_nt: TGCGCCAGCAGTCAGGGGAACACTGAAGCTTTCTTT
v_call: TRBV12-3/TRBV12-4; clone_size: -; d_call: -; j_call: TRBJ1-2; cdr3_aa: CASSYGYGYTF; cdr3_nt: TGTGCCAGCAGTTACGGCTATGGCTACACCTTC
v_call: TRBV20-1; clone_size: -; d_call: -; j_call: TRBJ1-2; cdr3_aa: CSASSSGYGYTF; cdr3_nt: TGCAGTGCTAGTAGTTCAGGCTATGGCTACACCTTC
v_call: TRBV3-1/TRBV3-2; clone_size: -; d_call: -; j_call: TRBJ1-1; cdr3_aa: CASSPPDRYEAFF; cdr3_nt: TGTGCCAGCAGCCCCCCCGACAGATATGAAGCTTTCTTT